This TCR beta chain was sequenced in a study of beta chain features in type 1 diabetes. Looking at the study overall: Patients looked much like healthy donors when it came to age, gender and cell yields.

In the case of this clone: Its antigen is undetermined.

Study-wide results and caveats: Within each of all four CD4+ subsets, Type 1 diabetes patients had TCRB CDR3s that were moderately but significantly shorter.

Purities over 95% were achieved in all sorted populations. Reverse transcribing all isolated RNA meant expressed TCRB transcripts were sequenced. Measured with immunoSEQ multiplex PCR; TCRdb has only the in-frame clones, and not every one. Of under 400,000 clones listed, over 9.5% are singletons. V shed 3 bases and J shed 5 bases, with 19 bases lying between them. The CDR3 spans 16 residues. Per the germline V gene, CDR1 is MNHNS and CDR2 is SASEGT. This TCR derives from a young man in good health. The chain is built from TRBV6-1 and TRBJ1-2; D is unresolved. The sample taken for sequencing was naive CD4+ T cells from blood. CDR3 sequence (DNA): TGTGCCAGCAGTGACTTTGACCTAGCTGGGATTTATGGCTACACCTTC. It specifies CASSDFDLAGIYGYTF.